This T cell receptor (beta chain) came from a study of T cell repertoires in cytomegalovirus infection. Looking at the study overall: Both a matching HLA type and CMV infection were indicated by public TCR beta signatures.

MiXCR, applied by TCRdb to the reads, yields one record per CDR3 protein. The table lists roughly 570,000 distinct CDR3 sequences, about 39% of them singletons. A remark on this clonotype: The antigen is undetermined.

Overall study results and limits: Summed frequency of public TCR beta families distinguished CMV carriers with the relevant HLA. In two of eight donors, the top clonotype was HLA-C-restricted CMV-specific.

Trimming shortened V by 0 bases and J by 6 bases, and 17 bases separated the two germline ends. Germline V gene lookup returns CDR1 MNHEY and CDR2 SMNVEV (reference sequence). The CDR3 runs 16 residues. The sample in question was cultured PBMCs, obtained from culture after CMV antigen stimulation. This clonotype was obtained from a human donor in good health (CMV status not recorded). Some clones in this sample may be carry-over from other donors' samples. This sequence joins TRBV27 and TRBJ1-1; tentatively, D is TRBD1 (6 bases). The CDR3: CASSLSQGLVGPEAFF. CDR3 DNA: TGTGCCAGCAGTTTATCCCAGGGGCTCGTCGGACCTGAAGCTTTCTTT.